This TCR beta chain was observed in a study of blood T cells in healthy people across ages. This clonotype was detected a few times. The CDR3 loop spans 14 amino acids. The V end lost 1 base, the J end lost 2 bases, and 12 bases lay between the germline ends. The germline V gene encodes CDR1 DFQATT and CDR2 SNEGSKA (reference sequence). Together with a sample-barcoded 5' primer, a J-beta primer mix was included in a second PCR lasting about 7 to 12 cycles. TCRdb independently ran MiXCR on the 5' RACE reads; one entry per CDR3 protein. The sample carries around 1,000,000 distinct CDR3 sequences, approximately 25% recorded once. Another study also made use of these data, one on T cells of mothers and their children. Per that study: Related mother and child pairs showed slightly greater overlap (not significant) than unrelated pairs did.

The source is a girl aged 2 to 10 in good health. Specimen: blood. The V gene is TRBV20-1, the J gene TRBJ2-7, with TRBD1 as a possible D gene (6 bases). This CDR3 reads CSARGPQGPYEQYF. For the CDR3, the DNA is TGCAGTGCTAGAGGACCACAGGGCCCCTACGAGCAGTACTTC.